This passage covers 11 T cell receptor beta chains from one sample sequenced in a study of T cell repertoires in cytomegalovirus infection. TCRdb reanalysed the reads using MiXCR and keeps one entry per CDR3 protein. The table lists under 800,000 distinct CDR3 sequences, roughly 26% of them singletons. What was sequenced was CD8+ T cells from PBMCs. All receptors derive from a human donor in good health (CMV status not recorded). Some clones in this sample may be carry-over from other donors' samples.

In this sample, this clonotype turned up many times. The chain combines TRBV11-1 with TRBJ1-1; no clear D. The ends were cut back, 2 bases at V and 2 bases at J, with 6 bases in the middle. The CDR3 loop spans 13 amino acids. Germline V lookup: CDR1 SGHAT, CDR2 FQDESV (reference sequence). CDR3 residues: CASSLWLNTEAFF. The CDR3 nucleotides are TGTGCCAGCAGCTTATGGCTAAACACTGAAGCTTTCTTT.

This clonotype was detected a few times. The chain links TRBV4-1 to TRBJ1-1; D gene uncertain. The germline gives CDR1 MGHRA, CDR2 YSYEKL. V dropped 2 bases and J dropped 0 bases, with 19 bases sitting between them. The length of the CDR3 is 18 residues. CDR3 nucleotide sequence: TGCGCCAGCAGCCAAAAAGAGGACTTCCTTCTAATGAACACTGAAGCTTTCTTT. Its protein is CASSQKEDFLLMNTEAFF.

Ten or more counts support this clonotype. The chain links TRBV10-3 to TRBJ1-5; no firm D call. CDR3 length: 13 residues. CDR1 and CDR2 from the germline V gene are ENHRY and SYGVKD. Trimming cost V 2 bases and J 6 bases, with 8 bases left between them. The CDR3 here is CAISEKTSQPQHF. The DNA of the CDR3 is TGTGCCATCAGTGAGAAAACCAGTCAGCCCCAGCATTTT.

This clonotype was seen only a few times. The chain is built from TRBV7-3 and TRBJ2-5; a weak D match, TRBD1 (6 bases). Trimming took 2 bases from V and 9 from J, leaving 19 bases between them. Germline-derived CDR1 and CDR2 are SGHTA and FQGTGA. CDR3 length: 15 residues. The CDR3: CASSLAGTPITSQYF. In DNA form, the CDR3 reads TGTGCCAGCAGCTTAGCCGGGACACCGATTACGTCCCAGTACTTC.

This clonotype has a count of ten or more. The rearrangement links TRBV7-6 to TRBJ2-3, with TRBD2 matching over 10 bases. This CDR3 contains 16 residues. The V gene's germline CDR1 is SGHVS and CDR2 FNYEAQ. V lost 5 bases, J lost 4 bases, and 9 bases stayed unmatched. The CDR3 DNA follows: TGTGCCAGCAGCCTCAGGACTAGCGGTTTATCAGATACGCAGTATTTT. Amino acids: CASSLRTSGLSDTQYF.

This clonotype occurred many times. CDR3 sequence (DNA): TGTGCCAGCAGCTTAGTAGAGGAGACTGAAGCTTTCTTT. Residues: CASSLVEETEAFF. The genes are TRBV7-2 and TRBJ1-1; D ambiguous. Between the trimmed V and J ends, which lost 1 base and 5 bases, there was a span of 8 bases. The CDR3 length is 13 residues. Germline lookup yields CDR1 SGHTA and CDR2 FQGNSA.

This clonotype was seen only a few times. This rearrangement joins TRBV14 to TRBJ2-1, with a weak D call TRBD1 (7 bases). This CDR3 comprises 19 residues. Germline-derived CDR1 and CDR2 are SGHDN and FVKESK. Trimming took 2 bases from V and 4 from J, leaving 24 bases between them. In nucleotides, the CDR3 is TGTGCCAGCAGCCAACCTCCCGCAGGGGGGCCTGCTTTATACAATGAGCAGTTCTTC. It yields the protein CASSQPPAGGPALYNEQFF.

Worth noting for this clonotype: A read error may explain this, as a much larger clone is one base away. V is TRBV6-2 or TRBV6-3 and J is TRBJ2-1, with D possibly being TRBD2 (6 bases). This CDR3 contains 16 residues. Germline CDR1 reads MNHEY; CDR2 reads SVGEGT. The CDR3 nucleotides read TGTGTCAGCACCCCAGGTGCGGGGAAAGCCTACAATGAGCAGTTCTTC. It encodes CVSTPGAGKAYNEQFF.

Details on this clonotype: This may stem from a read error, because a much larger clone lies one nucleotide away. V and J are TRBV7-9 and TRBJ2-1; 9 bases are a match to TRBD2. The V gene's germline CDR1 is SEHNR and CDR2 FQNEAQ (reference sequence). The CDR3 has 16 amino acids. CDR3 coding DNA: TGTGCCAACAGCCCGAGGACTAGCGCTCCATACAATGAGCAGTTCTTC. It is translated as CANSPRTSAPYNEQFF.

This chain uses TRBV19 with TRBJ1-3; unclear D gene. The CDR3 runs to 15 residues. Germline V gene lookup returns CDR1 LNHDA and CDR2 SQIVND (reference sequence). The germline V and J ends were trimmed by 8 bases and 0 bases, with 14 bases remaining between them. The chain's CDR3 is CASSTWEISGNTIYF. CDR3 nucleotide sequence: TGTGCCAGTTCAACATGGGAAATCTCTGGAAACACCATATATTTT. The full variable domain, with the rest looked up from reference TRBV19 and TRBJ1-3, is DGGITQSPKYLFRKEGQNVTLSCEQNLNHDAMYWYRQDPGQGLRLIYYSQIVNDFQKGDIAEGYSVSREKKESFPLTVTSAQKNPTAFYLCASSTWEISGNTIYFGEGSWLTVV.

This clonotype was recorded a few times. The rearrangement joins TRBV5-1 to TRBJ2-1; D is unclear. V was cut by 4 bases and J by 8 bases, with 13 bases left in between. CDR3 length equals 13 residues. Per germline, CDR1 SGHRS and CDR2 YFSETQ. In DNA form, the CDR3 reads TGCGCCAGCAGCCTGAATGCGGTCCATGAGCAGTTCTTC. Protein: CASSLNAVHEQFF.